Reported below is one T cell receptor (beta chain). No antigen is known for it. PCR was performed using 60 Vbeta and 13 Jbeta primers. The data were produced by immunoSEQ multiplex PCR, yet TCRdb's version contains in-frame clones alone and is incomplete. The data show under 200,000 clones, roughly 13% seen once. This entry comes from a study of cytomegalovirus exposure and HLA in healthy donors. CDR1 is SGDLS and CDR2 is YYNGEE in the germline V gene. V was shortened by 0 bases and J by 5 bases, with 11 bases between the two germline ends. There are 14 residues in the CDR3. Study-wide results and caveats: In a later analysis, donors in an Asian-associated ancestry cluster reportedly had fewer N-insertions in productive TCRs than the cohort mean.

The clonotype was recovered from a man aged 45-65 years in good health and CMV-seropositive. Sequencing was done on a sample of PBMCs. The chain is built from TRBV9 and TRBJ1-1; tentatively, D is TRBD1 (5 bases). As DNA, the CDR3 is TGTGCCAGCAGCGTAGAGGGGTTACGGACTGAAGCTTTCTTT. Translation gives CASSVEGLRTEAFF. The full variable domain, its missing parts supplied by reference TRBV9 and TRBJ1-1, is DSGVTQTPKHLITATGQRVTLRCSPRSGDLSVYWYQQSLDQGLQFLIQYYNGEERAKGNILERFSAQQFPDLHSELNLSSLELGDSALYFCASSVEGLRTEAFFGQGTRLTVV.